A selection of T cell receptor beta chains follows, all from one sample in a study of radiotherapy plus CTLA-4 blockade in lung cancer. This table comes from immunoSEQ multiplex PCR, and its TCRdb copy is limited to in-frame clones, with some not included. The sample yields 75,000 to 95,000 clones, around 80% seen once. Sequenced material: peripheral blood, taken from a patient treated with radiotherapy plus ipilimumab. These receptors were obtained from a human donor with non-small cell lung cancer that progressed on radiotherapy plus ipilimumab. Both conserved end residues are part of each CDR3. A D gene is named only where the DNA matches it firmly. Not every row has a clone size; where given, it reads once, few, many or a size class.

clone size,CDR3 length,V gene,J gene,D gene,CDR3 protein,CDR3 DNA
.,14,TRBV14,TRBJ2-3,TRBD2,CASLTSGSTDTQYF,TGTGCCAGTTTAACTAGCGGGAGTACAGATACGCAGTATTTT
.,15,TRBV9,TRBJ2-3,TRBD1,CASSAWQGATDTQYF,TGTGCCAGCAGCGCCTGGCAGGGGGCTACAGATACGCAGTATTTT
.,13,TRBV14,TRBJ1-1,.,CASSQDQNTEAFF,TGTGCCAGCAGCCAAGATCAGAACACTGAAGCTTTCTTT
.,12,TRBV6-1,TRBJ1-3,.,CASSIGRNTIYF,TGTGCCAGCAGTATAGGCAGAAACACCATATATTTT
.,13,TRBV6-1,TRBJ1-1,.,CASSVRGNTEAFF,TGTGCCAGCAGTGTGAGGGGGAACACTGAAGCTTTCTTT
few,11,TRBV7-6,TRBJ2-2,.,CAIRVAGELFF,TGTGCCATTAGGGTTGCCGGGGAGCTGTTTTTT
.,11,TRBV9,TRBJ2-1,.,CASSGANEQFF,TGTGCCAGCAGTGGCGCCAATGAGCAGTTCTTC
.,14,TRBV6-1,TRBJ2-4,.,CASSEATIGDIQYF,TGTGCCAGCAGTGAAGCAACTATAGGGGACATTCAGTACTTC
.,13,TRBV10-1,TRBJ1-2,.,CASSPHRVEGYTF,TGCGCCAGCAGCCCACACCGGGTGGAGGGCTACACCTTC
.,15,TRBV19,TRBJ1-5,.,CASSIDPGGEKPQHF,TGTGCCAGTAGTATAGATCCGGGGGGAGAAAAGCCCCAGCATTTT
.,13,TRBV15,TRBJ2-3,.,CATSRDPPDTQYF,TGTGCCACCAGCAGAGACCCCCCAGATACGCAGTATTTT
.,12,TRBV28,TRBJ1-2,.,CASKPGDYGYTF,TGTGCCAGCAAGCCAGGGGACTATGGCTACACCTTC
.,14,TRBV6-6,TRBJ1-5,.,CASSPGSGNQPQHF,TGTGCCAGCAGCCCCGGTTCAGGCAATCAGCCCCAGCATTTT
.,14,TRBV5-4,TRBJ2-5,.,CASSLNRAQETQYF,TGTGCCAGCAGCTTGAACAGGGCCCAAGAGACCCAGTACTTC
.,16,TRBV7-2,TRBJ1-5,TRBD1,CASSLSGAGGFQPQHF,TGTGCCAGCAGCTTAAGCGGGGCAGGGGGTTTTCAGCCCCAGCATTTT
.,17,TRBV5-1,TRBJ2-2,.,CASSFLSPGSDTGELFF,TGCGCCAGCAGCTTTCTATCCCCGGGATCGGACACCGGGGAGCTGTTTTTT
.,16,TRBV4-1,TRBJ2-2,TRBD1,CASSKGQGVGTGELFF,TGCGCCAGCAGCAAAGGACAGGGAGTAGGCACCGGGGAGCTGTTTTTT
.,15,TRBV7-3,TRBJ2-3,.,CASSLGLKITDTQYF,TGTGCCAGCAGCTTGGGCTTGAAGATAACAGATACGCAGTATTTT
once,16,TRBV6-5,TRBJ2-1,.,CASSYTLDLLRGEQFF,TGTGCCAGCAGTTACACCCTGGACCTTTTGCGGGGTGAGCAGTTCTTC
.,15,TRBV30,TRBJ2-1,TRBD2,CAWSRIAGWYNEQFF,TGTGCCTGGAGTAGGATAGCGGGTTGGTACAATGAGCAGTTCTTC
.,15,TRBV15,TRBJ2-3,.,CATSRELGVGDTQYF,TGTGCCACCAGCAGGGAGCTAGGAGTGGGAGATACGCAGTATTTT
.,13,TRBV30,TRBJ1-5,TRBD1,CAWGRTGNQPQHF,TGTGCCTGGGGTCGGACAGGAAATCAGCCCCAGCATTTT
.,16,TRBV18,TRBJ1-5,TRBD1,CASSPRDRRRRQPQHF,TGTGCCAGCTCACCCCGGGACAGGAGGCGTCGGCAGCCCCAGCATTTT
.,17,TRBV5-1,TRBJ1-2,TRBD1,CASSAGTGGGRVSGYTF,TGCGCCAGCAGCGCCGGGACAGGGGGGGGCCGAGTTTCCGGCTACACCTTC
.,16,TRBV19,TRBJ1-1,TRBD1,CASSKRGQGPSTEAFF,TGTGCCAGTAGTAAAAGGGGACAGGGGCCGAGTACTGAAGCTTTCTTT
once,13,TRBV7-9,TRBJ2-7,.,CASSRGSSYEQYF,TGTGCCAGCAGCCGGGGAAGCTCCTACGAGCAGTACTTC
.,17,TRBV21-1,TRBJ2-3,.,CASSITHRTVSTDTQYF,TGTGCCAGCAGCATAACTCATAGGACGGTTAGCACAGATACGCAGTATTTT
.,15,TRBV5-8,TRBJ2-2,TRBD2,CASSFKRGHTGELFF,TGTGCCAGCAGCTTCAAGCGGGGACACACCGGGGAGCTGTTTTTT
.,14,TRBV5-4,TRBJ2-7,.,CASSPGSPTYEQYF,TGTGCCAGCAGCCCGGGGTCGCCCACCTACGAGCAGTACTTC
.,14,TRBV4-1,TRBJ2-7,.,CASSQDRTSYEQYF,TGCGCCAGCAGCCAAGATAGAACCTCCTACGAGCAGTACTTC
.,18,TRBV5-1,TRBJ2-3,TRBD1,CASSRGRGQGARTDTQYF,TGCGCCAGCAGCCGGGGAAGAGGACAGGGGGCGAGGACAGATACGCAGTATTTT
.,14,TRBV5-1,TRBJ2-7,.,CASSTLGPSYEQYF,TGCGCCAGCAGCACCCTGGGCCCATCCTACGAGCAGTACTTC
.,13,TRBV18,TRBJ2-5,.,CASSPGVQETQYF,TGTGCCAGCTCACCAGGAGTCCAAGAGACCCAGTACTTC
.,17,TRBV5-4,TRBJ2-2,TRBD2,CASSLAGLAGEAGELFF,TGTGCCAGCAGCTTGGCCGGTCTAGCGGGAGAAGCCGGGGAGCTGTTTTTT
.,12,TRBV5-1,TRBJ1-1,TRBD1,CASSLQGAEAFF,TGCGCCAGCAGCTTACAGGGGGCTGAAGCTTTCTTT
.,14,TRBV10-2,TRBJ2-1,.,CASSVDSPLNEQFF,TGCGCCAGCAGTGTGGACTCACCCCTCAATGAGCAGTTCTTC
.,11,TRBV7-9,TRBJ1-1,.,CASSLVGEAFF,TGTGCCAGCAGCTTAGTCGGGGAAGCTTTCTTT
.,16,TRBV7-3,TRBJ2-5,TRBD1,CASSLRGTGRQETQYF,TGTGCCAGCAGCTTACGGGGGACAGGGCGGCAAGAGACCCAGTACTTC
.,12,TRBV21-1,TRBJ2-5,.,CASTKVGETQYF,TGTGCCAGCACAAAAGTCGGGGAGACCCAGTACTTC
.,14,TRBV29-1,TRBJ2-7,.,CSVTDSLYGSEQYF,TGCAGCGTAACGGACAGCCTCTATGGGAGTGAGCAGTACTTC
few,11,TRBV5-1,TRBJ1-1,.,CASSLGVGAFF,TGCGCCAGCAGCCTTGGGGTGGGAGCTTTCTTT
.,16,TRBV10-3,TRBJ1-4,.,CAISPRPRGSNEKLFF,TGTGCCATCAGTCCGCGGCCCAGGGGCTCTAATGAAAAACTGTTTTTT
.,14,TRBV5-6,TRBJ2-5,TRBD2,CASMAGLAQETQYF,TGTGCCAGCATGGCCGGACTAGCTCAAGAGACCCAGTACTTC
once,18,TRBV7-7,TRBJ2-1,TRBD1,CASSLTGLGTGVSNEQFF,TGTGCTAGCAGCTTAACAGGTCTCGGGACAGGGGTGAGCAATGAGCAGTTCTTC
.,15,TRBV5-1,TRBJ2-1,TRBD2,CASSLDSGSYNEQFF,TGCGCCAGCAGCTTGGATAGCGGGAGCTACAATGAGCAGTTCTTC
.,13,TRBV4-1,TRBJ2-1,.,CASSHPRTVEQFF,TGCGCCAGCAGCCATCCAAGGACAGTTGAGCAGTTCTTC
.,16,TRBV30,TRBJ2-3,.,CAWSGFIGSGGDTQYF,TGTGCCTGGAGTGGCTTCATTGGGTCCGGGGGAGATACGCAGTATTTT
.,14,TRBV5-4,TRBJ2-5,.,CASSRTGSQETQYF,TGTGCCAGCAGCCGTACCGGGTCACAAGAGACCCAGTACTTC
.,15,TRBV11-2,TRBJ2-3,.,CASRRTVVSTDTQYF,TGTGCCAGCAGACGTACGGTGGTGAGCACAGATACGCAGTATTTT
.,12,TRBV6-5,TRBJ1-1,.,CATSGTGTEAFF,TGTGCCACCAGCGGCACGGGCACTGAAGCTTTCTTT